What follows describes a single T cell receptor (beta chain). The CDR3 consists of 14 residues. The germline V gene has CDR1 MNHNS and CDR2 SASEGT. V was shortened by 4 bases and J by 4 bases, with 13 bases between the two germline ends. This record comes from a study of patients and donors after allogeneic stem cell transplantation. TCRdb processed the RT-PCR reads anew with MiXCR; each CDR3 protein has one entry. The data show 150,000 to 250,000 distinct CDR3 sequences, around two fifths seen once. This rearrangement joins TRBV6-1 to TRBJ1-1; a possible D gene is TRBD1 (5 bases). The sample was blood, either unsorted or a sorted T cell fraction (not recorded which). The TCR was taken from a human donor who was either an allogeneic HSCT recipient or a stem cell or donor lymphocyte infusion donor (not recorded which). It is not recorded whose cells these are; they may come from a transplant donor. CDR3 DNA: TGTGCCAGCAGTGTTAAAGGGGTCGGCACTGAAGCTTTCTTT. Amino acid sequence: CASSVKGVGTEAFF.